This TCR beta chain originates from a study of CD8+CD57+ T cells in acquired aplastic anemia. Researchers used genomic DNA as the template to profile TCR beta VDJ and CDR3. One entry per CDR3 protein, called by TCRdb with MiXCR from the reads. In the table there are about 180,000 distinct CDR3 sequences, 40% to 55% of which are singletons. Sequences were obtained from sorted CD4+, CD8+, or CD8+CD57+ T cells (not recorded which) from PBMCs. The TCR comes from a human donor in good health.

CDR3 amino acids: CASSPDRALYEQYF. DNA of the CDR3: TGTGCCAGCAGCCCAGACAGAGCCCTCTACGAGCAGTACTTC. The V call is TRBV13, the J call TRBJ2-7, with D possibly matching TRBD1 (5 bases). The V gene lost 5 bases and the J gene lost 3 bases, with 14 bases spanning the gap. Germline CDR1 PRHDT, CDR2 FYEKMQ (reference sequence). The CDR3 sequence is 14 residues long. The whole variable domain, remainder taken from reference TRBV13 and TRBJ2-7, is AAGVIQSPRHLIKEKRETATLKCYPIPRHDTVYWYQQGPGQDPQFLISFYEKMQSDKGSIPDRFSAQQFSDYHSELNMSSLELGDSALYFCASSPDRALYEQYFGPGTRLTVT.